This TCR beta chain was documented in a study of chemoradiotherapy in HPV16-positive cancers. At the level of the study: Candidate HPV-specific T-cell clones and common TCR motifs came from functional assays in a couple of HPV16-positive patients. Broader study findings: In HPV16-positive patients, HPV-responsive T-cell expansion tracked better recurrence-free survival. During treatment, candidate HPV-specific clones and E7-related motifs expanded in tumor. Only a couple of HPV16-positive patients supplied the functional HPV-specificity definition.

Using immunoSEQ multiplex PCR, the repertoire was profiled, and TCRdb retains in-frame clones only, with some absent. This sample carries around 15,000 clones, around 70% of them seen once, and the ten largest clones take roughly 20%. This clone has more than one count but fewer than ten. Its target is not known. The CDR3 runs to 13 residues. From germline, CDR1 is MDHEN and CDR2 SYDVKM. Trimming stripped 6 bases from V and 4 bases from J, with 12 bases between. This specimen was collected from a patient who underwent chemoradiotherapy. This sequence originates from a human donor with HPV-associated anogenital cancer. This rearrangement joins TRBV28 to TRBJ1-1; a possible D gene is TRBD1 (5 bases). Here the CDR3 DNA reads TGTGCCAGCAGGTGGGGGGGGAGCACTGAAGCTTTCTTT. This translates into CASRWGGSTEAFF.